The 32 T cell receptor beta chains below were found in one sample sequenced in a study of cytomegalovirus exposure and HLA in healthy donors. Primers: 60 Vbeta forward and 13 Jbeta reverse. Here immunoSEQ multiplex PCR was the method, and the copy in TCRdb shows in-frame clones only, minus some. The repertoire has some 160,000 clones, 65% to 80% of them found once; the top ten carry 0.69%. Source material: PBMCs. These receptors came from a woman aged 40 to 49 in good health and CMV-seronegative.

The chain joins TRBV4-3 to TRBJ2-7; 7 bases line up with TRBD1. CDR3 length: 15 residues. V lost 1 base and J lost 1; bases outside the gene matches: 4. Germline loops: CDR1 LGHNA, CDR2 YSLEER. As DNA, the CDR3 is TGCGCCAGCAGCCAAGTGATGGGACAGTCCTACGAGCAGTACTTC. It specifies CASSQVMGQSYEQYF.

The chain links TRBV30 to TRBJ1-1; TRBD1 matches at 9 bases. The CDR3 totals 13 residues. After removal of 3 bases from V and 3 bases from J, the junction contained 2 bases not matched to a gene. Germline V gene data show CDR1 as GTSNPN and CDR2 as SVGIG (reference sequence). The CDR3 DNA sequence: TGTGCCTGGAGCACAGGGGGCGACACTGAAGCTTTCTTT. This gives the protein CAWSTGGDTEAFF.

V gene TRBV27 combines with J gene TRBJ2-1; possible D gene TRBD2, 6 bases. This CDR3 has 17 residues. Looked up from germline, CDR1 is MNHEY and CDR2 is SMNVEV (reference sequence). V lost 7 bases, J lost 6 bases, and 25 bases lay in between. CDR3 amino acids: CASTNLKGSSVPNEQFF. In DNA form, the CDR3 reads TGTGCCAGCACAAACCTAAAGGGGTCTAGCGTACCCAATGAGCAGTTCTTC.

This clone turned up a few times. V usage is TRBV2 and J usage is TRBJ1-1; maybe TRBD1 (5 bases). V shed 0 bases and J shed 0 bases, with 17 bases lying between them. Germline V gives CDR1 SNHLY, CDR2 FYNNEI. This CDR3 spans 18 amino acids. The CDR3, as DNA: TGTGCCAGCAGTGAAGCGAGATGGGGCAACAACATGAACACTGAAGCTTTCTTT. Its protein is CASSEARWGNNMNTEAFF. Full variable domain (outside the CDR3, taken from reference TRBV2 and TRBJ1-1): EPEVTQTPSHQVTQMGQEVILRCVPISNHLYFYWYRQILGQKVEFLVSFYNNEISEKSEIFDDQFSVERPDGSNFTLKIRSTKLEDSAMYFCASSEARWGNNMNTEAFFGQGTRLTVV.

J is TRBJ2-5 and V is TRBV5-1, with unresolved D. Germline V CDR1 and CDR2: SGHRS, YFSETQ. The CDR3 is 13 amino acids. V dropped 3 bases and J dropped 5 bases, with 11 bases sitting between them. The CDR3 bases are TGCGCCAGCAGCTCCACGGGTTTGGAGACCCAGTACTTC. This gives the protein CASSSTGLETQYF.

The chain links TRBV29-1 to TRBJ1-2, with 7 bases fitting TRBD1. V was pared by 3 bases and J by 4 bases, with 8 bases of the junction left unmatched. The CDR3 has 14 residues. Germline-derived CDR1 and CDR2 are SQVTM and ANQGSEA. The CDR3 sequence: CSVEGIRGSYGYTF. CDR3 nucleotides: TGCAGCGTTGAGGGGATCAGGGGGAGCTATGGCTACACCTTC.

This chain joins TRBV19 and TRBJ1-1, with TRBD1 matching over 7 bases. Germline lookup yields CDR1 LNHDA and CDR2 SQIVND (reference sequence). The CDR3 totals 12 residues. With 6 bases clipped from V and 6 bases from J, the junction kept 4 bases outside the gene matches. CDR3 protein: CASSETGAEAFF. CDR3 DNA sequence: TGTGCCAGTAGCGAAACAGGGGCTGAAGCTTTCTTT.

The chain recombines TRBV6-5 with TRBJ1-2; TRBD1 aligns across 10 bases. V dropped 5 bases and J dropped 5; count of bases not matched to a gene: 2. The CDR3 extends over 13 amino acids. CDR1 and CDR2 from the germline V gene are MNHEY and SVGAGI. As DNA, the CDR3 is TGTGCCAGCAGTGGACAGGGGGAGTATGGCTACACCTTC. It codes for CASSGQGEYGYTF.

The V gene is TRBV27, the J gene TRBJ1-1, with 8 bases that match TRBD1. Trimming took 6 bases from V and 1 from J; bases not matched to a gene: 1. CDR3 length: 13 residues. Germline V gene lookup returns CDR1 MNHEY and CDR2 SMNVEV (reference sequence). In DNA, the CDR3 is TGTGCCAGCAGGGGGACAGGGAACACTGAAGCTTTCTTT. Translating it yields CASRGTGNTEAFF.

This clone was observed a handful of times. The gene calls are TRBV7-6 and TRBJ1-2; D perhaps matches TRBD1 (5 bases). Germline V gene data show CDR1 as SGHVS and CDR2 as FNYEAQ. This CDR3 contains 18 residues. Trimming stripped 5 bases from V and 3 bases from J, with 25 bases between. The CDR3: CASSPEWDYSVGDYGYTF. The CDR3 DNA sequence: TGTGCCAGCAGCCCCGAGTGGGACTACTCGGTAGGAGACTATGGCTACACCTTC.

The chain joins TRBV19 to TRBJ1-5; 11 nucleotides align to TRBD1. The germline gives CDR1 LNHDA, CDR2 SQIVND (reference sequence). This CDR3 has 16 amino acids. J was trimmed by 7 bases and V by 1 base; bases with no gene match: 6. CDR3 sequence reads: CASSIGTGGFGQPQHF. The CDR3, as DNA: TGTGCCAGTAGTATAGGGACAGGGGGCTTTGGGCAGCCCCAGCATTTT.

The CDR3 DNA is TGTGCCAGCAGCTGGGGACAGGGGGGAGTCGGGGCCAACGTCCTGACTTTC. Translating gives CASSWGQGGVGANVLTF. The chain employs TRBV11-2 and TRBJ2-6; TRBD1 agrees at 11 bases. The CDR3 runs 17 residues. J gave up 4 bases and V 4 bases, and 6 bases lay outside the gene matches. Germline lookup yields CDR1 SGHAT and CDR2 FQNNGV.

The chain uses TRBV6-1 and TRBJ1-5, with D hard to call. Trimming shortened V by 6 bases and J by 4 bases, and 16 bases separated the two germline ends. Germline CDR1 is MNHNS and CDR2 is SASEGT. This CDR3 contains 15 residues. The CDR3 DNA sequence: TGTGCCAGCAGGGTAGTCGAGGCCGCTAATCAGCCCCAGCATTTT. It translates to CASRVVEAANQPQHF.

This chain links TRBV4-1 with TRBJ1-5; D perhaps matches TRBD1 (6 bases). This CDR3 contains 14 residues. Germline V gene sequence: CDR1 MGHRA, CDR2 YSYEKL. Trimming cost V 2 bases and J 6 bases, with 11 bases left between them. The CDR3 coding sequence is TGCGCCAGCAGCCAAACAGGGTGGGGTCAGCCCCAGCATTTT. The encoded protein is CASSQTGWGQPQHF.

The chain carries TRBV6-5 and TRBJ1-3; D call uncertain. Germline assignment: CDR1 MNHEY and CDR2 SVGAGI. V was trimmed by 1 base and J by 5 bases, leaving 12 bases between them. This CDR3 spans 15 amino acids. Here the CDR3 reads CASSYFSGSRNTIYF. Written as DNA, the CDR3 is TGTGCCAGCAGTTACTTTTCCGGTTCCAGAAACACCATATATTTT.

This clone has only one observation. J is TRBJ1-1 and V is TRBV7-9; D unresolved. CDR3 length equals 12 residues. The V gene lost 1 base and the J gene lost 6 bases, with 6 bases spanning the gap. Germline V lookup: CDR1 SEHNR, CDR2 FQNEAQ (reference sequence). Written as DNA, the CDR3 is TGTGCCAGCAGCTTAGACTATCCTGAAGCTTTCTTT. Amino acid sequence: CASSLDYPEAFF.

This clone has only a few counts. V usage is TRBV6-1 and J usage is TRBJ1-1; D gene ambiguous. V was trimmed by 2 bases and J by 2 bases, leaving 9 bases between them. CDR1 and CDR2 from the germline V gene are MNHNS and SASEGT. The CDR3 loop spans 14 amino acids. The CDR3 sequence: CASSERGYNTEAFF. Written as DNA, the CDR3 is TGTGCCAGCAGTGAAAGAGGGTATAACACTGAAGCTTTCTTT.

Here the CDR3 reads CSVERQATLNEQFF. The CDR3 coding sequence is TGCAGCGTTGAACGCCAGGCCACCCTCAATGAGCAGTTCTTC. The V call is TRBV29-1, the J call TRBJ2-1, with D unresolved. Between the trimmed V and J ends, which lost 2 bases and 6 bases, there was a span of 14 bases. This CDR3 has 14 amino acids. Germline CDR1 and CDR2: SQVTM and ANQGSEA.

This clone showed up just a few times. V and J are TRBV6-6 and TRBJ1-4, with 7 bases lining up with TRBD1. With V trimmed by 5 bases and J by 0 bases, 6 bases remained unmatched. Germline assignment: CDR1 MNHNY and CDR2 SVGAGI (reference sequence). This CDR3 spans 16 amino acids. In DNA form, the CDR3 reads TGTGCCAGCAGTAGGGGACAGCTTGCAACTAATGAAAAACTGTTTTTT. Protein product: CASSRGQLATNEKLFF.

This sequence joins TRBV7-2 and TRBJ2-3; TRBD2 aligns across 9 bases. Germline-derived CDR1 and CDR2 are SGHTA and FQGNSA. The ends lost 4 bases at V and 2 bases at J; junction bases unmatched: 4. CDR3 length: 15 amino acids. The CDR3 is CASSYLAGHTDTQYF. CDR3 DNA sequence: TGTGCCAGCAGCTATCTAGCGGGACACACAGATACGCAGTATTTT.

This clone was observed a single time. The gene calls are TRBV4-2 and TRBJ2-6, with 9 positions matching TRBD2. The CDR3 spans 19 residues. Germline CDR1 is LGHNA and CDR2 is YNFKEQ. The V gene end was trimmed by 2 bases and the J gene end by 1 base; junction bases not matched to a gene: 9. As DNA, the CDR3 is TGTGCCAGCAGCCAAACCTCGTCGCGGGGGGGTTCTGGGGCCAACGTCCTGACTTTC. Translation gives CASSQTSSRGGSGANVLTF.

This clone has more than one count but fewer than ten. CDR3 amino acids: CASSLLESTEAFF. CDR3 nucleotides: TGCGCCAGCAGCTTGCTGGAGTCCACTGAAGCTTTCTTT. The V call is TRBV5-1, the J call TRBJ1-1, with D unclear. V was trimmed by 1 base and J by 4 bases, leaving 8 bases between them. This CDR3 comprises 13 residues. The germline V gene has CDR1 SGHRS and CDR2 YFSETQ.

The V call is TRBV28, the J call TRBJ2-7; 9 nucleotides agree with TRBD2. The CDR3 has 17 residues. The germline V gene has CDR1 MDHEN and CDR2 SYDVKM. J was trimmed by 5 bases and V by 2 bases; bases with no gene match: 13. The CDR3 DNA reads as TGTGCCAGCAGTTTAATCTTTCGAGCGGGAGGCGGCGACGAGCAGTACTTC. Its translation is CASSLIFRAGGGDEQYF.

The chain has TRBV19 and TRBJ2-2, with a weak D call TRBD2 (6 bases). The CDR3 covers 14 residues. V dropped 3 bases and J dropped 1 base, with 6 bases sitting between them. Germline V gene lookup returns CDR1 LNHDA and CDR2 SQIVND (reference sequence). The CDR3 DNA sequence: TGTGCCAGTAGTATGGGGGGGAACACCGGGGAGCTGTTTTTT. It is translated as CASSMGGNTGELFF.

With respect to this clone: Compared with germline, one end of the junction differs, possibly owing to a read error. This chain links TRBV29-1 with TRBJ2-4, with TRBD2 matching 13 bases. Germline CDR1 and CDR2: SQVTM and ANQGSEA. The CDR3 is made up of 15 amino acids. CDR3 sequence reads: CSAGTSGTGGNMQYF. The CDR3 DNA sequence: TGCAGCGCCGGGACTAGCGGGACGGGGGGAAACATGCAGTACTTC. The variable domain in full, completed from reference TRBV29-1 and TRBJ2-4, reads SAVISQKPSRDICQRGTSLTIQCQVDSQVTMMFWYRQQPGQSLTLIATANQGSEATYESGFVIDKFPISRPNLTFSTLTVSNMSPEDSSIYLCSAGTSGTGGNMQYFGAGTRLSVL.

On this clone: The same CDR3 also results from other DNA sequences found in this sample. CDR3 DNA: TGTGCCAGCAGCGCCCCGGGGACTGCGGGCGGTCGGTACGAGCAGTACTTC. Translating it yields CASSAPGTAGGRYEQYF. The rearrangement uses TRBV7-2 and TRBJ2-7; possibly TRBD2 for D (6 bases). Trimming removed 5 bases at V and 4 bases at J, with 24 bases between. Germline values: CDR1 SGHTA, CDR2 FQGNSA. This CDR3 region has 17 residues. The full variable domain, with the rest looked up from reference TRBV7-2 and TRBJ2-7, is GAGVSQSPSNKVTEKGKDVELRCDPISGHTALYWYRQSLGQGLEFLIYFQGNSAPDKSGLPSDRFSAERTGGSVSTLTIQRTQQEDSAVYLCASSAPGTAGGRYEQYFGPGTRLTVT.

This chain connects TRBV5-6 to TRBJ2-2; maybe TRBD2 (5 bases). V shed 1 base and J shed 4 bases, with 11 bases lying between them. Germline assignment: CDR1 SGHDT and CDR2 YYEEEE. CDR3 length equals 15 residues. The CDR3 here is CASSLLAGGTGELFF. The CDR3 bases are TGTGCCAGCAGCTTGCTCGCGGGTGGCACCGGGGAGCTGTTTTTT.

The chain joins TRBV12-2 to TRBJ1-5; no check of the table's D call, TRBD1, against the DNA was made. TRBV12-2 is noted as a pseudogene. This CDR3 is 19 amino acids long. CDR3 sequence: CASRLAPGDTQVGNQPQHF. Here the CDR3 DNA reads TGTGCAAGTCGCTTAGCACCCGGGGACACCCAGGTTGGCAATCAGCCCCAGCATTTT.

The chain links TRBV11-1 to TRBJ1-2, with 7 bases aligning to TRBD1. V shed 2 bases and J 6 bases; nucleotides not matched to a gene: 6. CDR3 size: 14 residues. CDR1 is SGHAT, CDR2 FQDESV, per germline (reference sequence). The CDR3 coding sequence is TGTGCCAGCAGCTTAACTCGACAGGGAAATGGCTACACCTTC. Residues: CASSLTRQGNGYTF.

The rearrangement uses TRBV18 and TRBJ1-1; TRBD1 might be the D (5 bases). CDR3 size: 16 residues. Germline V lookup: CDR1 KGHSH, CDR2 LQKENI. V lost 3 bases, J lost 1 base, and 15 bases lay in between. Here the CDR3 DNA reads TGTGCCAGCTCACCGAGCCAGACAGTGCAGAACACTGAAGCTTTCTTT. This encodes CASSPSQTVQNTEAFF.

The rearrangement uses TRBV6-5 and TRBJ2-5; 8 bases fit TRBD1. V lost 6 bases to trimming and J lost 9 bases; unmatched junction nucleotides: 12. In germline, CDR1 is MNHEY, CDR2 SVGAGI. The CDR3 has 14 amino acids. The DNA of the CDR3 is TGTGCCAGCAGGCCGACAGGGGCAGGGAAGGCCCAGTACTTC. Translated: CASRPTGAGKAQYF.

This chain connects TRBV28 to TRBJ1-4; 7 nucleotides agree with TRBD1. The germline V gene encodes CDR1 MDHEN and CDR2 SYDVKM. The CDR3 runs to 15 residues. Germline trimming cut 5 bases from V and 0 bases from J; bases unmatched to any gene: 3. The CDR3 sequence: CASSPRGTTNEKLFF. The CDR3 DNA reads as TGTGCCAGCAGTCCCAGGGGGACAACTAATGAAAAACTGTTTTTT.